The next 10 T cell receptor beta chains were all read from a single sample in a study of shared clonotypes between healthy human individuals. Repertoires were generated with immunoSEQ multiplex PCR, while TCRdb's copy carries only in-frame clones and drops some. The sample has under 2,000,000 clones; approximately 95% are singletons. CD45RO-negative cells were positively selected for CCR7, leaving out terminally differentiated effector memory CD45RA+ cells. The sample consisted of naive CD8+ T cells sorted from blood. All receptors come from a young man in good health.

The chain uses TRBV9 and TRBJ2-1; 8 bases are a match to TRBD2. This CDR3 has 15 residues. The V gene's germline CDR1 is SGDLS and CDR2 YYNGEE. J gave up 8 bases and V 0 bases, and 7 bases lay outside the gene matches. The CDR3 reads CASSVAGGPYYEQFF. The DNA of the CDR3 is TGTGCCAGCAGCGTAGCGGGAGGGCCTTACTATGAGCAGTTCTTC.

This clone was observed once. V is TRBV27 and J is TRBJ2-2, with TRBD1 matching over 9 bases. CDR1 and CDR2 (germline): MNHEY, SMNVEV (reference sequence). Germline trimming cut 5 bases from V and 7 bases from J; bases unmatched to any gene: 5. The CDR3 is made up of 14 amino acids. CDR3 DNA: TGTGCCAGCAGTCGAGGACAGGGGATCGGGGAGCTGTTTTTT. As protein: CASSRGQGIGELFF.

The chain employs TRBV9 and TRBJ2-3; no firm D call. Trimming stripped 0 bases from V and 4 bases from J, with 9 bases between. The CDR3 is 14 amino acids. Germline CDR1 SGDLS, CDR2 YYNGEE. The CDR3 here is CASSVAGSADTQYF. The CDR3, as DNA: TGTGCCAGCAGCGTAGCTGGCAGTGCAGATACGCAGTATTTT.

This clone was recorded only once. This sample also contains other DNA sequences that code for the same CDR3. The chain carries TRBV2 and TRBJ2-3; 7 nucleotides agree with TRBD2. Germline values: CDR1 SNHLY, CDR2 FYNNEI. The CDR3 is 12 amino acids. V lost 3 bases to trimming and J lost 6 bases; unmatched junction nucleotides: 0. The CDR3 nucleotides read TGTGCCAGCAGTGAGCGGGGGGATACGCAGTATTTT. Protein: CASSERGDTQYF.

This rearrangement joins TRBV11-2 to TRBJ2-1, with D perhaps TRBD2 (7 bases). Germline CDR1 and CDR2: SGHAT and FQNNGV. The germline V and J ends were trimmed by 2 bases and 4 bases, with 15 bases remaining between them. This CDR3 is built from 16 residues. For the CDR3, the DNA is TGTGCCAGCAGCTTACGTCCGGGGGGCGCGTACAATGAGCAGTTCTTC. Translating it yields CASSLRPGGAYNEQFF. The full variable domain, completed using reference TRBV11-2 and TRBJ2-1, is EAGVAQSPRYKIIEKRQSVAFWCNPISGHATLYWYQQILGQGPKLLIQFQNNGVVDDSQLPKDRFSAERLKGVDSTLKIQPAKLEDSAVYLCASSLRPGGAYNEQFFGPGTRLTVL.

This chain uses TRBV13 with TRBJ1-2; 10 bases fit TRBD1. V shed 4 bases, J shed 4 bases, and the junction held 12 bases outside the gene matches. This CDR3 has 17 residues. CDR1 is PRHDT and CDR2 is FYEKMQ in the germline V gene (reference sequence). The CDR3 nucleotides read TGTGCCAGCAGCTCAGGACAGGGGGACGGAAACGGCTATGGCTACACCTTC. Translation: CASSSGQGDGNGYGYTF. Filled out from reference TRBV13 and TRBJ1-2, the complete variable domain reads AAGVIQSPRHLIKEKRETATLKCYPIPRHDTVYWYQQGPGQDPQFLISFYEKMQSDKGSIPDRFSAQQFSDYHSELNMSSLELGDSALYFCASSSGQGDGNGYGYTFGSGTRLTVV.

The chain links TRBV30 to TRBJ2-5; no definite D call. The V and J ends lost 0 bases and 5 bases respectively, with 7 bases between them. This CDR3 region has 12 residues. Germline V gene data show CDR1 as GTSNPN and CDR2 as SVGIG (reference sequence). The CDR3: CAWSVDRETQYF. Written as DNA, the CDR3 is TGTGCCTGGAGTGTAGATAGGGAGACCCAGTACTTC.

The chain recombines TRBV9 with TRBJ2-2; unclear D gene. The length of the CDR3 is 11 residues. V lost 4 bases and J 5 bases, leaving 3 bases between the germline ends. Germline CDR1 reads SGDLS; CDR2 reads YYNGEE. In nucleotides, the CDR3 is TGTGCCAGCAGCCAGACCGGGGAGCTGTTTTTT. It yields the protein CASSQTGELFF. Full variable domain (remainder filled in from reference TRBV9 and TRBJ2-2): DSGVTQTPKHLITATGQRVTLRCSPRSGDLSVYWYQQSLDQGLQFLIQYYNGEERAKGNILERFSAQQFPDLHSELNLSSLELGDSALYFCASSQTGELFFGEGSRLTVL.

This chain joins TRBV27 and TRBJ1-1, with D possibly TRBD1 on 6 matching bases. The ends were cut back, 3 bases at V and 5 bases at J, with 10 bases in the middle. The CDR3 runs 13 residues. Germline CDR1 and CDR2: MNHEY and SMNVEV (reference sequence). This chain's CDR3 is CASSFGDKTEAFF. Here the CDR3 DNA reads TGTGCCAGCAGTTTCGGGGACAAGACTGAAGCTTTCTTT.

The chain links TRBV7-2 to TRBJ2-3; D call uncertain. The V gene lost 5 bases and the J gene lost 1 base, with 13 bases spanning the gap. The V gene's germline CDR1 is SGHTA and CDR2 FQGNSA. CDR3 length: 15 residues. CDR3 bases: TGTGCCAGCAGCCCATCCCCCCCGGGCACAGATACGCAGTATTTT. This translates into CASSPSPPGTDTQYF. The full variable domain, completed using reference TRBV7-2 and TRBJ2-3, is GAGVSQSPSNKVTEKGKDVELRCDPISGHTALYWYRQSLGQGLEFLIYFQGNSAPDKSGLPSDRFSAERTGGSVSTLTIQRTQQEDSAVYLCASSPSPPGTDTQYFGPGTRLTVL.